This passage covers 27 T cell receptor beta chains from one sample sequenced in a study of Tregs in tolerant kidney transplant recipients. Method: immunoSEQ multiplex PCR; TCRdb's copy keeps in-frame clones and lacks some. The sample has some 64,000 clones, roughly 98% seen once. Sequencing was performed on Tregs from blood, taken before the transplant. These receptors all stem from a human donor who received a combined kidney and bone marrow transplant.

V is TRBV7-3 and J is TRBJ2-2, with 7 bases fitting TRBD2. Trimming at V came to 3 bases and at J to 6 bases, leaving 10 bases not matched to a gene. This CDR3 contains 16 residues. Germline CDR1 and CDR2: SGHTA and FQGTGA. The CDR3 DNA reads as TGTGCCAGCAGCTTGGGGAGGGCAGAAGGCGCCGGGGAGCTGTTTTTT. It codes for CASSLGRAEGAGELFF. Variable domain in full (rest from reference TRBV7-3 and TRBJ2-2): GAGVSQTPSNKVTEKGKYVELRCDPISGHTALYWYRQSLGQGPEFLIYFQGTGAADDSGLPNDRFFAVRPEGSVSTLKIQRTERGDSAVYLCASSLGRAEGAGELFFGEGSRLTVL.

The chain uses TRBV5-4 and TRBJ2-7; D possibly corresponds to TRBD2 (6 bases). CDR1 SGHNT and CDR2 YYREEE come from the germline V gene (reference sequence). The CDR3 consists of 13 residues. Between the trimmed V and J ends, which lost 4 bases and 5 bases, there was a span of 13 bases. The CDR3 reads CASSRPSGDEQYF. CDR3 nucleotide sequence: TGTGCCAGCAGCCGTCCCTCGGGAGACGAGCAGTACTTC.

The V and J genes are TRBV9 and TRBJ1-1; 12 nucleotides align to TRBD1. CDR3 length: 18 amino acids. Per the germline V gene, CDR1 is SGDLS and CDR2 is YYNGEE. The trim removed 0 bases at V and 2 bases at J, leaving 8 bases unmatched. DNA of the CDR3: TGTGCCAGCAGCGTAGTGGGGACAGGGGGCCGTTTTAACACTGAAGCTTTCTTT. Its protein is CASSVVGTGGRFNTEAFF. The entire variable domain, with the rest obtained from reference TRBV9 and TRBJ1-1, is as follows: DSGVTQTPKHLITATGQRVTLRCSPRSGDLSVYWYQQSLDQGLQFLIQYYNGEERAKGNILERFSAQQFPDLHSELNLSSLELGDSALYFCASSVVGTGGRFNTEAFFGQGTRLTVV.

The CDR3 nucleotides are TGTGCCAGCAGCGGCAGGGGGCTGTTACAAGAGACCCAGTACTTC. It encodes CASSGRGLLQETQYF. The V and J genes are TRBV9 and TRBJ2-5; TRBD1 matches at 8 bases. The CDR3 is 15 amino acids. The germline V gene has CDR1 SGDLS and CDR2 YYNGEE. J lost 2 bases, V lost 3 bases, and 6 bases had no gene match.

This clone was seen only once. The J gene is TRBJ1-5, the V gene TRBV4-1; the D gene is possibly TRBD1 (6 bases). CDR1 MGHRA and CDR2 YSYEKL come from the germline V gene. Trimming cost V 0 bases and J 2 bases, with 11 bases left between them. The CDR3 has 16 residues. CDR3: CASSQERGYGNQPQHF. The CDR3 nucleotides are TGCGCCAGCAGCCAAGAAAGGGGGTACGGCAATCAGCCCCAGCATTTT.

V and J are TRBV29-1 and TRBJ1-1; D remains unclear. The CDR3 covers 13 residues. The V gene lost 6 bases and the J gene lost 0 bases, with 11 bases spanning the gap. Germline assignment: CDR1 SQVTM and CDR2 ANQGSEA. The DNA for the CDR3 is TGCAGCGTCCTTCTCCTAATGAACACTGAAGCTTTCTTT. Translating gives CSVLLLMNTEAFF.

The V and J genes are TRBV6-5 and TRBJ1-6; maybe TRBD1 (6 bases). V gave up 4 bases and J gave up 7 bases, with 8 bases separating them. This CDR3 spans 13 amino acids. Germline lookup yields CDR1 MNHEY and CDR2 SVGAGI. The CDR3 loop reads CASSLQGNSPLHF. The CDR3 DNA reads as TGTGCCAGCAGTTTGCAGGGGAATTCACCCCTCCACTTT.

V usage is TRBV5-4 and J usage is TRBJ2-7, with D perhaps matching TRBD2 (6 bases). This CDR3 comprises 15 residues. The V gene lost 0 bases and the J gene lost 0 bases, with 10 bases spanning the gap. Germline lookup yields CDR1 SGHNT and CDR2 YYREEE (reference sequence). The CDR3 is CASSLGGRSSYEQYF. CDR3 DNA: TGTGCCAGCAGCTTGGGGGGGAGGAGCTCCTACGAGCAGTACTTC. Based on the CDR3 plus reference TRBV5-4 and TRBJ2-7, the full variable domain is ETGVTQSPTHLIKTRGQQVTLRCSSQSGHNTVSWYQQALGQGPQFIFQYYREEENGRGNFPPRFSGLQFPNYSSELNVNALELDDSALYLCASSLGGRSSYEQYFGPGTRLTVT.

The chain carries TRBV5-4 and TRBJ2-3; weak D call: TRBD1 (6 bases). Germline CDR1 reads SGHNT; CDR2 reads YYREEE (reference sequence). The CDR3 covers 15 residues. Trimming cost V 0 bases and J 2 bases, with 10 bases left between them. CDR3 sequence reads: CASSLGNRVTDTQYF. Here the CDR3 DNA reads TGTGCCAGCAGCTTGGGTAACAGGGTCACAGATACGCAGTATTTT.

The rearrangement joins TRBV11-2 to TRBJ2-3; a possible D gene is TRBD2 (6 bases). The V end was cut by 2 bases, the J end by 7 bases, with 19 bases between. This CDR3 region has 16 residues. Germline CDR1 and CDR2: SGHAT and FQNNGV. The CDR3 DNA sequence: TGTGCCAGCAGCTTAAGGCTAGCGAGAGAATCAAATACGCAGTATTTT. Protein: CASSLRLARESNTQYF.

This chain links TRBV4-2 with TRBJ2-2; TRBD2 matches at 9 bases. V gave up 4 bases and J gave up 0 bases; unmatched junction bases: 3. Per germline, CDR1 LGHNA and CDR2 YNFKEQ. The CDR3 loop spans 16 amino acids. For the CDR3, the DNA is TGTGCCAGCAGCCCAGCGGGGGGACCGAACACCGGGGAGCTGTTTTTT. It encodes CASSPAGGPNTGELFF.

The genes are TRBV9 and TRBJ1-6; perhaps TRBD1 as D (5 bases). Germline V gene lookup returns CDR1 SGDLS and CDR2 YYNGEE. The V and J ends lost 2 bases and 7 bases respectively, with 16 bases between them. The CDR3 totals 16 residues. The chain's CDR3 is CASSVGWQQENSPLHF. CDR3 DNA sequence: TGTGCCAGCAGCGTTGGGTGGCAACAGGAGAATTCACCCCTCCACTTT.

The V and J genes are TRBV5-1 and TRBJ1-1, with 11 positions matching TRBD1. V shed 4 bases and J 4 bases; nucleotides not matched to a gene: 21. This CDR3 comprises 20 residues. In germline, CDR1 is SGHRS, CDR2 YFSETQ. The CDR3 reads CASSPEGGQGARSGGTEAFF. DNA for the CDR3: TGCGCCAGCAGCCCCGAAGGCGGACAGGGGGCTCGGTCGGGGGGCACTGAAGCTTTCTTT.

The sample holds one count of this clone. V usage is TRBV6-1 and J usage is TRBJ1-1; D perhaps matches TRBD1 (6 bases). CDR3 size: 12 residues. V was pared by 6 bases and J by 8 bases, with 13 bases between. Germline V gene data show CDR1 as MNHNS and CDR2 as SASEGT. The CDR3 nucleotides read TGTGCCAGCAGCGTAACAGGGTACGAAGCTTTCTTT. Translation: CASSVTGYEAFF.

J is TRBJ2-2 and V is TRBV9; TRBD2 matches at 13 bases. Germline lookup yields CDR1 SGDLS and CDR2 YYNGEE. This CDR3 has 16 residues. The V and J ends lost 3 bases and 4 bases, in that order; junction bases with no gene match: 3. The chain's CDR3 is CASSAGLAGITGELFF. CDR3 coding DNA: TGTGCCAGCAGCGCGGGACTAGCGGGGATCACCGGGGAGCTGTTTTTT.

This chain connects TRBV19 to TRBJ1-1; no firm D call. CDR3 size: 14 residues. V shed 6 bases and J shed 6 bases, with 17 bases lying between them. The germline CDR1 and CDR2 sequences are LNHDA and SQIVND (reference sequence). The CDR3 protein is CASRMGLYLAEAFF. In DNA form, the CDR3 reads TGTGCCAGTAGGATGGGCTTGTATCTTGCTGAAGCTTTCTTT.

This chain connects TRBV19 to TRBJ1-5, with D unresolved. The CDR3 contains 18 residues. V lost 5 bases, J lost 0 bases, and 20 bases lay in between. CDR1 LNHDA and CDR2 SQIVND come from the germline V gene (reference sequence). CDR3 loop: CASSGSRRTSYSNQPQHF. The CDR3, as DNA: TGTGCCAGTAGTGGGAGCAGGAGAACATCCTATAGCAATCAGCCCCAGCATTTT. Full variable domain (rest looked up from reference TRBV19 and TRBJ1-5): DGGITQSPKYLFRKEGQNVTLSCEQNLNHDAMYWYRQDPGQGLRLIYYSQIVNDFQKGDIAEGYSVSREKKESFPLTVTSAQKNPTAFYLCASSGSRRTSYSNQPQHFGDGTRLSIL.

This sequence joins TRBV27 and TRBJ1-1; TRBD1 agrees at 8 bases. This CDR3 is 16 amino acids long. With V trimmed by 8 bases and J by 3 bases, 14 bases remained unmatched. Germline CDR1 reads MNHEY; CDR2 reads SMNVEV (reference sequence). CDR3 residues: CASGVEWGRGHTEAFF. As DNA, the CDR3 is TGTGCCAGCGGGGTTGAGTGGGGCAGGGGGCACACTGAAGCTTTCTTT.

The V and J genes are TRBV30 and TRBJ2-2; 7 bases map to TRBD2. With 3 bases clipped from V and 4 bases from J, the junction kept 2 bases outside the gene matches. Germline V CDR1 and CDR2: GTSNPN, SVGIG (reference sequence). CDR3 length: 13 amino acids. The CDR3, as DNA: TGTGCCTGGAGGGGCGGGGGCACCGGGGAGCTGTTTTTT. It codes for CAWRGGGTGELFF.

The V call is TRBV11-3, the J call TRBJ2-1, with TRBD1 matching 7 bases. The V and J ends lost 4 bases and 8 bases, in that order; junction bases with no gene match: 11. Per the germline V gene, CDR1 is SGHNT and CDR2 is YENEEA. The CDR3 spans 15 residues. The CDR3 DNA reads TGTGCCAGCAGCTATAGACAGGGCCCTGTGGATGAGCAGTTCTTC. It encodes CASSYRQGPVDEQFF.

The CDR3 DNA reads TGTGCCAGCGTGAAAAACCTCAGGACAGGTGGACCTGAAGCTTTCTTT. Amino acid sequence: CASVKNLRTGGPEAFF. The chain is built from TRBV27 and TRBJ1-1; TRBD1 matches 7 bases. There are 16 residues in the CDR3. The germline V gene encodes CDR1 MNHEY and CDR2 SMNVEV (reference sequence). Trimming took 8 bases from V and 6 from J; bases not matched to a gene: 18.

The V call is TRBV19, the J call TRBJ2-2, with D hard to call. The CDR3 covers 13 residues. Germline V gives CDR1 LNHDA, CDR2 SQIVND (reference sequence). The V end was cut by 0 bases, the J end by 7 bases, with 6 bases between. The CDR3 protein is CASSIEQIGELFF. The CDR3 DNA is TGTGCCAGTAGTATAGAGCAGATCGGGGAGCTGTTTTTT. The variable domain in full, completed from reference TRBV19 and TRBJ2-2, reads DGGITQSPKYLFRKEGQNVTLSCEQNLNHDAMYWYRQDPGQGLRLIYYSQIVNDFQKGDIAEGYSVSREKKESFPLTVTSAQKNPTAFYLCASSIEQIGELFFGEGSRLTVL.

This chain links TRBV30 with TRBJ2-5; D possibly corresponds to TRBD1 (6 bases). TRBJ2-7 explains the end of the DNA better; the J call may be wrong. The germline gives CDR1 GTSNPN, CDR2 SVGIG (reference sequence). CDR3 length: 13 amino acids. The CDR3 is CAWQGLTWAEQYF. CDR3 sequence (DNA): TGTGCCTGGCAGGGGCTGACGTGGGCCGAGCAGTACTTC.

The chain employs TRBV29-1 and TRBJ1-2; a possible D gene is TRBD1 (6 bases). The V end lost 2 bases, the J end lost 6 bases, and 10 bases lay between the germline ends. Germline CDR1 SQVTM, CDR2 ANQGSEA. This CDR3 comprises 12 residues. The CDR3 sequence is CSVERRGDGYTF. In DNA, the CDR3 is TGCAGCGTTGAACGCAGGGGTGATGGCTACACCTTC.

V and J are TRBV7-2 and TRBJ2-2; unclear D gene. Germline CDR1 reads SGHTA; CDR2 reads FQGNSA. The V end lost 3 bases, the J end lost 7 bases, and 12 bases lay between the germline ends. CDR3 size: 14 residues. The CDR3 DNA sequence: TGTGCCAGCAGCTTGGTAGTGAGTAGCGGGGAGCTGTTTTTT. Translating it yields CASSLVVSSGELFF.

The chain employs TRBV27 and TRBJ1-1; 7 positions match TRBD1. The junction had 5 bases not matched to a gene; V was cut back by 5 bases and J by 5 bases. Germline V gives CDR1 MNHEY, CDR2 SMNVEV (reference sequence). CDR3 length equals 13 residues. The CDR3 loop is CASSIYRGTEAFF. As DNA, the CDR3 is TGTGCCAGCAGTATTTACAGGGGAACTGAAGCTTTCTTT.

This rearrangement joins TRBV6-5 to TRBJ2-1, with D tentatively TRBD2 (6 bases). Between the trimmed V and J ends, which lost 0 bases and 8 bases, there was a span of 14 bases. Germline V gives CDR1 MNHEY, CDR2 SVGAGI. This CDR3 region has 15 residues. CDR3 loop: CASSYSGQGGDEQFF. CDR3 DNA: TGTGCCAGCAGTTACTCGGGTCAGGGAGGCGATGAGCAGTTCTTC.